This T cell receptor beta chain was recovered during a study of vaccination effects on CD4 cells after COVID-19 (dated by TCRdb to between 2020 and 2023). Looking at the study overall: In the ViraFEST assay, PBMC were stimulated with viral peptide pools, and TCR sequencing was then used to find antigen-specific CD4+ T cell clonotypes based on their expansion. Approximately 2 million PBMC per well were cultured with 9 to 10 ug/ml peptides in IMDM containing 5% human AB serum, approximately 9.9 IU/ml IL-2 and gentamicin. Across the study, the median time from the second dose to post-vaccine sampling was 72 days (range 14 to 241). SARS-CoV-2 spike-specific CD4+ TCR repertoires from before and after mRNA vaccination were compared in COVID-19 convalescent patients and in infection-naive vaccine recipients. A total of approximately 9 COVID-19 convalescent patients and 4 SARS-CoV-2-naive healthy vaccine recipients were included in the full study. The Oncomine TCR Beta short-read assay on an Illumina iSeq 100 was used to sequence cultures from other donors in the study. General study outcomes and caveats: In healthy vaccine recipients, vaccine-induced clones were almost all SARS-CoV-2 mono-reactive, with only 1 of 255 being cross-reactive with common cold coronaviruses. Only a small number of convalescent patients were included, and no early post-infection timepoints were available, which limited the study. At late post-vaccination timepoints, both infection-induced and vaccine-induced clones showed marked clonal contraction, consistent with waning T cell responses.

CDR1 and CDR2 were assigned from the germline V gene as SGHRS and YFSETQ. Its CDR3 holds 14 amino acids, cysteine through phenylalanine. Just the 42-base CDR3 DNA is kept, in frame starting at base 1. V sheds 3 bases and J sheds 11 bases, leaving 17 bases between their ends. After approximately eleven days of culture, CD4+ T cells were isolated with the EasySep CD4+ T cell isolation kit. Two doses of either the BNT162b2 or the mRNA-1273 mRNA SARS-CoV-2 vaccine were administered to participants. None of the healthy vaccine recipients had a prior SARS-CoV-2 infection, which was confirmed by nucleocapsid antibody tests that came back negative both before and after vaccination. On days 3 and 7, half of the culture medium was replaced with fresh IL-2-containing medium. Unless otherwise noted, each peptide stimulation condition was cultured in triplicate wells. PBMC were separated from whole blood using Ficoll-Paque Plus gradient centrifugation and were then either cryopreserved at -140C or used fresh. The QIAamp micro DNA kit was used to extract genomic DNA from the cultured CD4+ T cells.

The library was made by the immunoSEQ multiplex PCR assay. DNA from the CD4+ T cells that had been cultured and isolated underwent TCR beta CDR3 sequencing. The study's processing was this. Non-productive TCR sequences were discarded, and reads were trimmed to the CDR3 region, with only CDR3s of 7 or more amino acids retained. The MANAFEST web app was used to identify antigen-specific clonotypes by comparing expansion in peptide wells with expansion in reference cultures. To be called positive, a clone needed expansion at FDR<0.05 compared with the reference and with all other wells, an odds ratio greater than 5, and a frequency greater than 0.1% in two replicate wells. Cross-reactive clonotypes were defined as significantly expanded in SARS-CoV-2 spike wells and in at least one common cold coronavirus spike condition. CDR3 similarity was assessed by Levenshtein distance using the stringdist R package, and unrooted trees were constructed with ape in R 3.6.1. TCRdb stores this immuneACCESS table with in-frame sequences only. Part of the clones is absent; in the studies checked, under half of the shortfall reflects unresolved V genes, and no reason is known for the rest. Clone size and V and J calls were adopted from that table, with D and trimming inferred from the DNA. The sample includes approximately 30,000 clones, with around 74% observed a single time. 15% of the sample belongs to the ten largest clones.

A remark on this clone: Its specific antigen is unknown. No clone much larger than this one lies a single base away; base qualities are absent.

The sequenced sample was CD4+ T cells from PBMCs cultured without peptide, obtained after COVID-19 vaccination. The TCR comes from a human donor who received a COVID-19 vaccine. The chain joins TRBV5-1 to TRBJ1-4, with TRBD1 as a weak D call on 5 bases. The CDR3 amino acid sequence is: CASSSGTIVDKLFF. At the DNA level, the sequence is TGCGCCAGCAGCTCCGGGACGATTGTAGACAAACTGTTTTTT.